These T cell receptor beta chains were read from a single sample in a study of blood T cell repertoires in COVID-19. Assay used: immunoSEQ multiplex PCR; TCRdb lists only in-frame clones, some missing. The table includes under 350,000 clones, roughly 85% detected once. Sequenced input: PBMCs or T cells enriched from blood (not recorded which). These receptors came from a woman in her thirties or forties with acute COVID-19. The CDR3 runs from the conserved cysteine through the conserved F or W. Fields, in order: CDR3 length, D gene, J gene, V gene, clone size, CDR3 DNA, CDR3 protein. D genes are given only for firm matches. Only part of the rows carry a size: once, few, many, or a class if the clone is expanded.

CDR3 length: 13; D gene: .; J gene: TRBJ1-2; V gene: TRBV28; clone size: .; CDR3 DNA: TGTGCCAGCAGCCGAGGACAGAACTATGGCTACACCTTC; CDR3 protein: CASSRGQNYGYTF
CDR3 length: 14; D gene: .; J gene: TRBJ1-2; V gene: TRBV5-8; clone size: .; CDR3 DNA: TGTGCCAGCAGCCCTACAGGGCTCTCCTATGGCTACACCTTC; CDR3 protein: CASSPTGLSYGYTF
CDR3 length: 16; D gene: .; J gene: TRBJ1-3; V gene: TRBV5-4; clone size: .; CDR3 DNA: TGTGCCAGCAGCTTGGACAGAACCATCTCTGGAAACACCATATATTTT; CDR3 protein: CASSLDRTISGNTIYF
CDR3 length: 16; D gene: .; J gene: TRBJ1-1; V gene: TRBV7-2; clone size: .; CDR3 DNA: TGTGCCAGCAGCTTAGCCCGACAGGTAGCGAACACTGAAGCTTTCTTT; CDR3 protein: CASSLARQVANTEAFF
CDR3 length: 18; D gene: TRBD1; J gene: TRBJ1-4; V gene: TRBV11-2; clone size: .; CDR3 DNA: TGTGCCAGCAGCTTACGTCTCGTGGCGGGACAGAACAATGAAAAACTGTTTTTT; CDR3 protein: CASSLRLVAGQNNEKLFF
CDR3 length: 17; D gene: .; J gene: TRBJ2-1; V gene: TRBV15; clone size: .; CDR3 DNA: TGTGCCACCAAGGAAGGGCTCGGGCGGGACCGCTACAATGAGCAGTTCTTC; CDR3 protein: CATKEGLGRDRYNEQFF
CDR3 length: 18; D gene: TRBD1; J gene: TRBJ1-2; V gene: TRBV19; clone size: .; CDR3 DNA: TGTGCCAGTACTAGACGGTTCGGGACAGGGTCCTTAGGCGATGGCTACACCTTC; CDR3 protein: CASTRRFGTGSLGDGYTF
CDR3 length: 16; D gene: .; J gene: TRBJ2-7; V gene: TRBV10-1; clone size: .; CDR3 DNA: TGCGCCAGCGGGGGGGCACTCGCGGGACCCTCCTACGAGCAGTACTTC; CDR3 protein: CASGGALAGPSYEQYF
CDR3 length: 14; D gene: .; J gene: TRBJ1-2; V gene: TRBV19; clone size: .; CDR3 DNA: TGTGCCAGTAGTATTGACCTCTTCGGGTATGGCTACACCTTC; CDR3 protein: CASSIDLFGYGYTF
CDR3 length: 15; D gene: TRBD1; J gene: TRBJ1-2; V gene: TRBV5-4; clone size: .; CDR3 DNA: TGTGCCAGCAGCTTGGAGGGCGGGACAGGGGATGGCTACACCTTC; CDR3 protein: CASSLEGGTGDGYTF
CDR3 length: 18; D gene: TRBD2; J gene: TRBJ2-1; V gene: TRBV6-2/TRBV6-3; clone size: .; CDR3 DNA: TGTGCCAGCAGTTACAATTCCCTGGGACTAGCGGTATACAATGAGCAGTTCTTC; CDR3 protein: CASSYNSLGLAVYNEQFF
CDR3 length: 12; D gene: .; J gene: TRBJ2-7; V gene: TRBV7-9; clone size: .; CDR3 DNA: TGTGCCAGCAGCTTGTTCGGGAACGAGCAGTACTTC; CDR3 protein: CASSLFGNEQYF
CDR3 length: 14; D gene: TRBD1; J gene: TRBJ2-3; V gene: TRBV4-3; clone size: .; CDR3 DNA: TGCGCCAGCAGCCAAGGACAGGGGATAGATACGCAGTATTTT; CDR3 protein: CASSQGQGIDTQYF
CDR3 length: 16; D gene: .; J gene: TRBJ1-5; V gene: TRBV2; clone size: .; CDR3 DNA: TGTGCCAGCAAGGGAAGGGGACTTTATAGCAATCAGCCCCAGCATTTT; CDR3 protein: CASKGRGLYSNQPQHF
CDR3 length: 17; D gene: .; J gene: TRBJ2-5; V gene: TRBV5-1; clone size: once; CDR3 DNA: TGCGCCAGCAGCTCTACGGGGGGCGGGTCGGGTTCTTGGACCCAGTACTTC; CDR3 protein: CASSSTGGGSGSWTQYF
CDR3 length: 18; D gene: TRBD1; J gene: TRBJ1-5; V gene: TRBV2; clone size: .; CDR3 DNA: TGTGCCAGCAGTGAAGCTGGGGGACAACAGGGGATAAACCAGCCCCAGCATTTT; CDR3 protein: CASSEAGGQQGINQPQHF
CDR3 length: 14; D gene: .; J gene: TRBJ1-2; V gene: TRBV6-2/TRBV6-3; clone size: few; CDR3 DNA: TGTGCCAGCAGTTACTCGGTTGAGAACTATGGCTACACCTTC; CDR3 protein: CASSYSVENYGYTF
CDR3 length: 13; D gene: .; J gene: TRBJ1-2; V gene: TRBV11-2; clone size: once; CDR3 DNA: TGTGCCAGCCGCAAAATCGGGAGCTATGGCTACACCTTC; CDR3 protein: CASRKIGSYGYTF
CDR3 length: 11; D gene: .; J gene: TRBJ2-5; V gene: TRBV5-6; clone size: .; CDR3 DNA: TGTGCCAGCAGTAGAGCCGAGACCCAGTACTTC; CDR3 protein: CASSRAETQYF
CDR3 length: 14; D gene: .; J gene: TRBJ1-1; V gene: TRBV5-6; clone size: .; CDR3 DNA: TGTGCCAGCAGCAACAGTGGGTTGAACACTGAAGCTTTCTTT; CDR3 protein: CASSNSGLNTEAFF
CDR3 length: 14; D gene: TRBD2; J gene: TRBJ2-1; V gene: TRBV7-2; clone size: .; CDR3 DNA: TGTGCCAGCAGCTATGGGACTAGTATCAATGAGCAGTTCTTC; CDR3 protein: CASSYGTSINEQFF
CDR3 length: 16; D gene: TRBD1; J gene: TRBJ1-6; V gene: TRBV5-6; clone size: once; CDR3 DNA: TGTGCCAGCAGCGAAAGAGGACAGGGAAGAAATTCACCCCTCCACTTT; CDR3 protein: CASSERGQGRNSPLHF
CDR3 length: 15; D gene: TRBD1; J gene: TRBJ1-2; V gene: TRBV7-3; clone size: .; CDR3 DNA: TGTGCCAGCAGACTAACGGGACAGGGGAGAGGCGGCTACACCTTC; CDR3 protein: CASRLTGQGRGGYTF
CDR3 length: 11; D gene: .; J gene: TRBJ1-1; V gene: TRBV1; clone size: .; CDR3 DNA: TGCACCAGCCGGGACACTGGTGAAGCTTTCTTT; CDR3 protein: CTSRDTGEAFF
CDR3 length: 15; D gene: TRBD1; J gene: TRBJ2-3; V gene: TRBV7-8; clone size: .; CDR3 DNA: TGTGCCAGCAGTTCCGGGACAGGGTACCCAGATACGCAGTATTTT; CDR3 protein: CASSSGTGYPDTQYF
CDR3 length: 17; D gene: TRBD2; J gene: TRBJ2-4; V gene: TRBV9; clone size: .; CDR3 DNA: TGTGCCAGCAGCGTAGGGGCTAGCGGGAGGGCCTCAAACATTCAGTACTTC; CDR3 protein: CASSVGASGRASNIQYF
CDR3 length: 17; D gene: TRBD1; J gene: TRBJ1-1; V gene: TRBV19; clone size: .; CDR3 DNA: TGTGCCAGTAGTCAAGGGACAGGGGGCAGCCTGGGCACTGAAGCTTTCTTT; CDR3 protein: CASSQGTGGSLGTEAFF
CDR3 length: 22; D gene: TRBD2; J gene: TRBJ2-5; V gene: TRBV23-1; clone size: .; CDR3 DNA: TGCGCCAGCAGCCACACAGTAGCCCGAGGGAGGGTGTCAGATTCAAAACAAGAGACCCAGTACTTC; CDR3 protein: CASSHTVARGRVSDSKQETQYF
CDR3 length: 15; D gene: TRBD1; J gene: TRBJ2-7; V gene: TRBV27; clone size: few; CDR3 DNA: TGTGCCAGCAGTGTACAGGGGACAACCCCCTACGAGCAGTACTTC; CDR3 protein: CASSVQGTTPYEQYF
CDR3 length: 17; D gene: TRBD1; J gene: TRBJ2-2; V gene: TRBV5-1; clone size: .; CDR3 DNA: TGCGCCAGCAGCTTGTTCTCCGGGACAGGGAACACCGGGGAGCTGTTTTTT; CDR3 protein: CASSLFSGTGNTGELFF
CDR3 length: 16; D gene: TRBD2; J gene: TRBJ2-1; V gene: TRBV5-4; clone size: .; CDR3 DNA: TGTGCCAGCAGCTCGGGACTAGCGGGGGGGCCGGGTGAGCAGTTCTTC; CDR3 protein: CASSSGLAGGPGEQFF
CDR3 length: 15; D gene: TRBD2; J gene: TRBJ2-5; V gene: TRBV5-5; clone size: .; CDR3 DNA: TGTGCCAGCAGCCTGGGACTAGCGGGAGGTGAGACCCAGTACTTC; CDR3 protein: CASSLGLAGGETQYF
CDR3 length: 14; D gene: .; J gene: TRBJ2-5; V gene: TRBV10-3; clone size: .; CDR3 DNA: TGTGCCACAACGGGCGGGGGCTCGGCAGAGACCCAGTACTTC; CDR3 protein: CATTGGGSAETQYF
CDR3 length: 16; D gene: TRBD1; J gene: TRBJ2-7; V gene: TRBV18; clone size: .; CDR3 DNA: TGTGCCAGCTCACCACCGAACCGGGACAGGGGTTACGAGCAGTACTTC; CDR3 protein: CASSPPNRDRGYEQYF
CDR3 length: 15; D gene: .; J gene: TRBJ2-4; V gene: TRBV28; clone size: .; CDR3 DNA: TGTGCCAGCAGTCGACCCTTCGGAGGGTTTAACATTCAGTACTTC; CDR3 protein: CASSRPFGGFNIQYF
CDR3 length: 15; D gene: .; J gene: TRBJ2-1; V gene: TRBV7-2; clone size: .; CDR3 DNA: TGTGCCAGCAGCTTAGGTGGCGGCAGTTGGAATGAGCAGTTCTTC; CDR3 protein: CASSLGGGSWNEQFF
CDR3 length: 14; D gene: TRBD1; J gene: TRBJ2-2; V gene: TRBV18; clone size: .; CDR3 DNA: TGTGCCAGCTCACGAGGGGGCGACGCCGGGGAGCTGTTTTTT; CDR3 protein: CASSRGGDAGELFF
CDR3 length: 15; D gene: .; J gene: TRBJ1-3; V gene: TRBV4-2; clone size: .; CDR3 DNA: TGTGCCAGCAGCCAAGACGCGGGAACTGGAAACACCATATATTTT; CDR3 protein: CASSQDAGTGNTIYF
CDR3 length: 16; D gene: TRBD1; J gene: TRBJ1-6; V gene: TRBV7-9; clone size: few; CDR3 DNA: TGTGCCAGCAGACAGGGGACAGCCCTCGAGAATTCACCCCTCCACTTT; CDR3 protein: CASRQGTALENSPLHF
CDR3 length: 15; D gene: TRBD1; J gene: TRBJ1-6; V gene: TRBV7-2; clone size: .; CDR3 DNA: TGTGCCAGCAGCTTAGCGGGGACAGGGGTAAATCCCCTCCACTTT; CDR3 protein: CASSLAGTGVNPLHF
CDR3 length: 16; D gene: .; J gene: TRBJ1-2; V gene: TRBV7-2; clone size: few; CDR3 DNA: TGTGCCAGCAGCCCCAAGGTGGGACACCTTAACTATGGCTACACCTTC; CDR3 protein: CASSPKVGHLNYGYTF
CDR3 length: 14; D gene: TRBD1; J gene: TRBJ1-2; V gene: TRBV29-1; clone size: .; CDR3 DNA: TGCAGCGTTGAAGGAGGGACAGGAAACAGTGGCTACACCTTC; CDR3 protein: CSVEGGTGNSGYTF
CDR3 length: 16; D gene: .; J gene: TRBJ2-1; V gene: TRBV24-1; clone size: .; CDR3 DNA: TGTGCCACCAGTGAACCGAACAGGGTGCCCTACAATGAGCAGTTCTTC; CDR3 protein: CATSEPNRVPYNEQFF
CDR3 length: 13; D gene: .; J gene: TRBJ2-1; V gene: TRBV5-4; clone size: .; CDR3 DNA: TGTGCCAGCAACCATGCCGTAACTGGTGAGCAGTTCTTC; CDR3 protein: CASNHAVTGEQFF
CDR3 length: 14; D gene: .; J gene: TRBJ1-2; V gene: TRBV7-9; clone size: few; CDR3 DNA: TGTGCCAGCAGCCGAAATGACAAATCCTATGGCTACACCTTC; CDR3 protein: CASSRNDKSYGYTF
CDR3 length: 13; D gene: .; J gene: TRBJ1-5; V gene: TRBV4-1; clone size: .; CDR3 DNA: TGCGCCAGCAGTGACACGAAAAATCAGCCCCAGCATTTT; CDR3 protein: CASSDTKNQPQHF
CDR3 length: 13; D gene: .; J gene: TRBJ2-3; V gene: TRBV6-5; clone size: .; CDR3 DNA: TGTGCCAGCACTCCCGGGAGCACAGATACGCAGTATTTT; CDR3 protein: CASTPGSTDTQYF
CDR3 length: 16; D gene: TRBD2; J gene: TRBJ2-2; V gene: TRBV19; clone size: .; CDR3 DNA: TGTGCCAGTAGTGGAGCCAGCGGGAGCAACACCGGGGAGCTGTTTTTT; CDR3 protein: CASSGASGSNTGELFF
CDR3 length: 16; D gene: .; J gene: TRBJ1-3; V gene: TRBV27; clone size: .; CDR3 DNA: TGTGCCAGCAGTTCCTCCGGGACTATAGCTGGAAACACCATATATTTT; CDR3 protein: CASSSSGTIAGNTIYF
CDR3 length: 15; D gene: .; J gene: TRBJ1-1; V gene: TRBV9; clone size: .; CDR3 DNA: TGTGCCAGCAGCGTAGGGGGCGGGGCGAACACTGAAGCTTTCTTT; CDR3 protein: CASSVGGGANTEAFF
CDR3 length: 15; D gene: TRBD1; J gene: TRBJ2-3; V gene: TRBV5-6; clone size: few; CDR3 DNA: TGTGCCAGCAGCTCATCCGGGACAGCCACAGATACGCAGTATTTT; CDR3 protein: CASSSSGTATDTQYF